The sequence of this TCR beta chain was determined in a study of blood T cell repertoires in COVID-19. Whole-study context: Samples representing acute and convalescent COVID-19 were sourced from the United States, Italy and Spain. Sources were T cells, B-cell-depleted T cells, or PBMCs; the material itself was cDNA or gDNA.

In the authors' workflow: Cell counts per sample came from amplifying reference gene primers. The assay was immunoSEQ multiplex PCR, and TCRdb's table has in-frame clones only and misses some. V and J calls and clone size are those listed in that table; D and trimming were worked out from the DNA. Among approximately 130,000 clones listed, 60% to 80% were seen once. V was clipped by 4 bases and J by 4 bases; unmatched bases: 2. Germline lookup yields CDR1 SEHNR and CDR2 FQNEAQ (reference sequence). The CDR3 runs 14 residues. Sequencing was performed on peripheral blood. The chain has TRBV7-9 and TRBJ2-7; 12 bases match TRBD1. The TCR was taken from a human donor in a cohort sampled during active COVID-19. CDR3 loop: CASSWDRGLYEQYF. The CDR3 DNA follows: TGTGCCAGCAGCTGGGACAGGGGGCTTTACGAGCAGTACTTC.